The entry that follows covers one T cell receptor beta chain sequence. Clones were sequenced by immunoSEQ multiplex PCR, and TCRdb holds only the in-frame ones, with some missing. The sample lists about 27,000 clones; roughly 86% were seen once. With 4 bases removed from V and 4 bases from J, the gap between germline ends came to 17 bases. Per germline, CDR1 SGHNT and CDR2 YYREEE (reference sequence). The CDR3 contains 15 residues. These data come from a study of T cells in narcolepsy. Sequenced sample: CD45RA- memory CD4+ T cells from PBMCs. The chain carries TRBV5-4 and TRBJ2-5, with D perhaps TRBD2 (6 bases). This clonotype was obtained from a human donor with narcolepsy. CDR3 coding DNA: TGTGCCAGCAGCCCGGCATTGGGGGGACGAGAGACCCAGTACTTC. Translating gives CASSPALGGRETQYF.